The entry below describes one T cell receptor beta chain. The sample belongs to a study of T cell responses to AZD1222 COVID-19 vaccine. J gave up 2 bases and V 6 bases, and 3 bases lay outside the gene matches. The CDR3 contains 13 residues. Germline values: CDR1 MNHEY, CDR2 SMNVEV (reference sequence). Sequenced by immunoSEQ multiplex PCR; TCRdb stores in-frame clones only, minus some. The sample lists fewer than 150,000 clones, 70% to 90% seen once, with roughly 5.7% in the top ten. The V call is TRBV27, the J call TRBJ2-7, with 8 bases matching TRBD1. The source was peripheral blood, collected 28 days after the second AZD1222 dose. This clonotype was sampled from an adult who received the AZD1222 COVID-19 vaccine. The CDR3: CASSGQGPYEQYF. CDR3 coding DNA: TGTGCCAGCAGCGGACAGGGCCCCTACGAGCAGTACTTC.